A selection of T cell receptor beta chains follows, all from one sample in a study of OX40 agonist ivuxolimab in advanced cancers. The repertoire was sequenced with immunoSEQ multiplex PCR; TCRdb's copy has only in-frame clones and lacks some. Among 45,000 to 60,000 clones listed, approximately 81% were seen once. The source was CD4+ or CD8+ T cells sorted from blood, collected in a trial of the OX40 agonist ivuxolimab. The receptors stem from an adult with an advanced solid tumor such as melanoma, head and neck, liver or kidney cancer. CDR3s include the opening cysteine and the closing phenylalanine or tryptophan. D genes are given only for firm matches. Expanded clones are given a class, and other clones once, few, many or no size at all.

D gene: .
J gene: TRBJ2-5
V gene: TRBV9
clone size: .
CDR3 DNA: TGTGCCAGCAGCGTAGTCGCAGGGGAGGAGACCCAGTACTTC
CDR3 protein: CASSVVAGEETQYF

D gene: TRBD1
J gene: TRBJ1-3
V gene: TRBV14
clone size: .
CDR3 DNA: TGTGCCAGCAGCCCCGGATTTCCAGACAGGGGCTCTGGAAACACCATATATTTT
CDR3 protein: CASSPGFPDRGSGNTIYF

D gene: .
J gene: TRBJ2-1
V gene: TRBV19
clone size: .
CDR3 DNA: TGTGCCAGTGGTAGCTCCTACAATGAGCAGTTCTTC
CDR3 protein: CASGSSYNEQFF

D gene: TRBD2
J gene: TRBJ2-5
V gene: TRBV19
clone size: .
CDR3 DNA: TGTGCCAGTAGTATGCCTAGCGGGGGGGCCGGGGAAGAGACCCAGTACTTC
CDR3 protein: CASSMPSGGAGEETQYF

D gene: .
J gene: TRBJ2-3
V gene: TRBV7-9
clone size: medium-sized
CDR3 DNA: TGTGCCAGCAGCTCCCTAGGGTTTGGGGATACGCAGTATTTT
CDR3 protein: CASSSLGFGDTQYF

D gene: .
J gene: TRBJ2-7
V gene: TRBV5-5
clone size: .
CDR3 DNA: TGTGCCAGCAGCTTGGTAGGGGGGGACTACGAGCAGTACTTC
CDR3 protein: CASSLVGGDYEQYF

D gene: .
J gene: TRBJ2-2
V gene: TRBV27
clone size: .
CDR3 DNA: TGTGCCAGCAGTTTATCGGGCGGGCTCGAGACCGGGGAGCTGTTTTTT
CDR3 protein: CASSLSGGLETGELFF

D gene: .
J gene: TRBJ1-2
V gene: TRBV5-6
clone size: .
CDR3 DNA: TGTGCCAGCAGCTTGGTGAGGGCAAACTATGGCTACACCTTC
CDR3 protein: CASSLVRANYGYTF

D gene: TRBD2
J gene: TRBJ2-7
V gene: TRBV11-2
clone size: .
CDR3 DNA: TGTGCCAGCAGACTTGGCGGGGGGGCCGGGGAGCAGTACTTC
CDR3 protein: CASRLGGGAGEQYF

D gene: .
J gene: TRBJ1-1
V gene: TRBV19
clone size: .
CDR3 DNA: TGTGCCAGTAGTATAGGAATCTTCGGGGGGCTGAACACTGAAGCTTTCTTT
CDR3 protein: CASSIGIFGGLNTEAFF

D gene: .
J gene: TRBJ1-1
V gene: TRBV7-2
clone size: .
CDR3 DNA: TGTGCCAGCAGCTTAGGGGGCGGCACTGAAGCTTTCTTT
CDR3 protein: CASSLGGGTEAFF

D gene: .
J gene: TRBJ2-7
V gene: TRBV19
clone size: .
CDR3 DNA: TGTGCCAGTAGTTCCCGGGACTTCTCCTACGAGCAGTACTTC
CDR3 protein: CASSSRDFSYEQYF

D gene: .
J gene: TRBJ2-1
V gene: TRBV28
clone size: .
CDR3 DNA: TGTGCCAGCAGTTTACCTACAGGAGGCTCCTACAATGAGCAGTTCTTC
CDR3 protein: CASSLPTGGSYNEQFF

D gene: .
J gene: TRBJ1-5
V gene: TRBV6-1
clone size: .
CDR3 DNA: TGTGCCAGCTCGGGGGGCGGAGTCAATCAGCCCCAGCATTTT
CDR3 protein: CASSGGGVNQPQHF

D gene: TRBD2
J gene: TRBJ2-3
V gene: TRBV2
clone size: .
CDR3 DNA: TGTGCCAGCAGCGAGCGGGAGGGCCCGACAGATACGCAGTATTTT
CDR3 protein: CASSEREGPTDTQYF

D gene: .
J gene: TRBJ1-2
V gene: TRBV6-5
clone size: .
CDR3 DNA: TGTGCCAGCAGCTCTGTACGCATCTATGGCTACACCTTC
CDR3 protein: CASSSVRIYGYTF

D gene: .
J gene: TRBJ1-5
V gene: TRBV5-5
clone size: .
CDR3 DNA: TGTGCCAGCAGCCCTACAGGGTTCCAGCCCCAGCATTTT
CDR3 protein: CASSPTGFQPQHF

D gene: .
J gene: TRBJ2-7
V gene: TRBV6-4
clone size: .
CDR3 DNA: TGTGCCAGCAGTGACTCAGGAAGGTTGTGCGAGCAGTACTTC
CDR3 protein: CASSDSGRLCEQYF

D gene: TRBD2
J gene: TRBJ2-7
V gene: TRBV5-4
clone size: .
CDR3 DNA: TGTGCCAGCAGCTTAGCTAGCGGGAGCTCCTACGAGCAGTACTTC
CDR3 protein: CASSLASGSSYEQYF

D gene: .
J gene: TRBJ2-1
V gene: TRBV5-1
clone size: .
CDR3 DNA: TGCGCCAGCACCATGGGGACTCCCCAAGATGAGCAGTTCTTC
CDR3 protein: CASTMGTPQDEQFF

D gene: .
J gene: TRBJ1-1
V gene: TRBV4-3
clone size: .
CDR3 DNA: TGCGCCAGCAGCCAAGACCGACAGGAGAACACTGAAGCTTTCTTT
CDR3 protein: CASSQDRQENTEAFF

D gene: .
J gene: TRBJ1-1
V gene: TRBV5-1
clone size: .
CDR3 DNA: TGCGCCAGCAGCTTTATGGTAGGGATGAACACTGAAGCTTTCTTT
CDR3 protein: CASSFMVGMNTEAFF

D gene: .
J gene: TRBJ2-7
V gene: TRBV19
clone size: .
CDR3 DNA: TGTGCCAGTAATTCGGGGAACTACGAGCAGTACTTC
CDR3 protein: CASNSGNYEQYF

D gene: TRBD2
J gene: TRBJ2-7
V gene: TRBV27
clone size: .
CDR3 DNA: TGTGCCAGCAGTCTAGCGTTGGGACTAGCGGGACGCAGCGCCCGGGGGTACGAGCAGTACTTC
CDR3 protein: CASSLALGLAGRSARGYEQYF

D gene: TRBD2
J gene: TRBJ2-7
V gene: TRBV10-1
clone size: .
CDR3 DNA: TGCGCCAGCTCTGGGACTAGCGGGAGCTACGAGCAGTACTTC
CDR3 protein: CASSGTSGSYEQYF

D gene: .
J gene: TRBJ2-7
V gene: TRBV19
clone size: few
CDR3 DNA: TGTGCCACCATGGGTAGTTCCTACGAGCAGTACTTC
CDR3 protein: CATMGSSYEQYF

D gene: TRBD2
J gene: TRBJ2-3
V gene: TRBV28
clone size: .
CDR3 DNA: TGTGCCAGCAGTTGGACTAGCGGGGGGCTCCCGCAGGATACGCAGTATTTT
CDR3 protein: CASSWTSGGLPQDTQYF

D gene: .
J gene: TRBJ2-7
V gene: TRBV19
clone size: .
CDR3 DNA: TGTGCCAGTAGTACCACAGGGACCCCCTACGAGCAGTACTTC
CDR3 protein: CASSTTGTPYEQYF

D gene: .
J gene: TRBJ1-3
V gene: TRBV7-9
clone size: few
CDR3 DNA: TGTGCCAGCAGCTTAGGGGGACTCGGAAACACCATATATTTT
CDR3 protein: CASSLGGLGNTIYF

D gene: TRBD2
J gene: TRBJ2-3
V gene: TRBV9
clone size: .
CDR3 DNA: TGTGCCAGCAGAGAGGGACTAGCACACGATACGCAGTATTTT
CDR3 protein: CASREGLAHDTQYF

D gene: .
J gene: TRBJ2-5
V gene: TRBV27
clone size: once
CDR3 DNA: TGTGCCAGCAGCCAAGAGACCCAGTACTTC
CDR3 protein: CASSQETQYF

D gene: .
J gene: TRBJ2-2
V gene: TRBV27
clone size: .
CDR3 DNA: TGTGCCAGCAGTTTAAATGGCGGGGAGCTGTTTTTT
CDR3 protein: CASSLNGGELFF

D gene: .
J gene: TRBJ1-1
V gene: TRBV9
clone size: .
CDR3 DNA: TGTGCCAGCAGCCCCGGACAGTTACACACTGAAGCTTTCTTT
CDR3 protein: CASSPGQLHTEAFF

D gene: .
J gene: TRBJ1-2
V gene: TRBV27
clone size: .
CDR3 DNA: TGTGCCAGCAGTTTGGGAGCTAACTATGGCTACACCTTC
CDR3 protein: CASSLGANYGYTF

D gene: .
J gene: TRBJ1-5
V gene: TRBV6-1
clone size: .
CDR3 DNA: TGTGCCAGCAGTGAAATCAGGGTGGTAACGCAGCCCCAGCATTTT
CDR3 protein: CASSEIRVVTQPQHF

D gene: .
J gene: TRBJ2-1
V gene: TRBV10-2
clone size: .
CDR3 DNA: TGCGCCAGCAGTGAGTGGGGGGACAGCAGCTCCTACAATGAGCAGTTCTTC
CDR3 protein: CASSEWGDSSSYNEQFF

D gene: .
J gene: TRBJ2-5
V gene: TRBV4-2
clone size: .
CDR3 DNA: TGTGCCAGCACCCTCTCGGAGGGCAGGGGAGAGACCCAGTACTTC
CDR3 protein: CASTLSEGRGETQYF

D gene: TRBD2
J gene: TRBJ2-5
V gene: TRBV4-1
clone size: .
CDR3 DNA: TGCGCCAGCAGCCAAGAGGAACTAGCGCCTCAAGAGACCCAGTACTTC
CDR3 protein: CASSQEELAPQETQYF

D gene: TRBD2
J gene: TRBJ2-7
V gene: TRBV19
clone size: .
CDR3 DNA: TGTGCCAGTAGTTCCTCGGGGGGGGCCTACGAGCAGTACTTC
CDR3 protein: CASSSSGGAYEQYF

D gene: .
J gene: TRBJ2-7
V gene: TRBV7-8
clone size: .
CDR3 DNA: TGTGCCAGCAGCTGGTGGGGTAGGGGCAGCTCCTACGAGCAGTACTTC
CDR3 protein: CASSWWGRGSSYEQYF

D gene: .
J gene: TRBJ2-1
V gene: TRBV27
clone size: .
CDR3 DNA: TGTGCCAGCAGTTTCCTCCTTTCTGGACCCTTTGAGCAGTTCTTC
CDR3 protein: CASSFLLSGPFEQFF

D gene: TRBD2
J gene: TRBJ2-1
V gene: TRBV18
clone size: .
CDR3 DNA: TGTGCCAGCTCACAGGCGGGGCTAGCGGGAGGCCCACAGTTCTTC
CDR3 protein: CASSQAGLAGGPQFF

D gene: .
J gene: TRBJ2-2
V gene: TRBV5-4
clone size: .
CDR3 DNA: TGTGCCAGCAGCTTGGGACCCCTGGCATGGCTGTTTTTT
CDR3 protein: CASSLGPLAWLFF

D gene: TRBD1
J gene: TRBJ2-7
V gene: TRBV28
clone size: large
CDR3 DNA: TGTGCCAGCAGGCTGGACAGGGCCAGCTCCTACGAGCAGTACTTC
CDR3 protein: CASRLDRASSYEQYF

D gene: .
J gene: TRBJ2-7
V gene: TRBV6-1
clone size: .
CDR3 DNA: TGTGCCAGCACTCCATCTTGGGGCGGATCCTACGAGCAGTACTTC
CDR3 protein: CASTPSWGGSYEQYF

D gene: .
J gene: TRBJ2-5
V gene: TRBV27
clone size: .
CDR3 DNA: TGTGCCAGCAGCCAAGACAACCAAGAGACCCAGTACTTC
CDR3 protein: CASSQDNQETQYF

D gene: .
J gene: TRBJ2-2
V gene: TRBV6-4
clone size: .
CDR3 DNA: TGTGCCAGCAGCGACACTTCAACCGGGGAGCTGTTTTTT
CDR3 protein: CASSDTSTGELFF

D gene: .
J gene: TRBJ2-1
V gene: TRBV19
clone size: .
CDR3 DNA: TGTGCCAGTAGTATCACCCTAGGGGACACGTACTACAATGAGCAGTTCTTC
CDR3 protein: CASSITLGDTYYNEQFF

D gene: TRBD1
J gene: TRBJ1-4
V gene: TRBV19
clone size: .
CDR3 DNA: TGTGCCAGTAGGGGACAGTTGGGACGAGAAAAACTGTTTTTT
CDR3 protein: CASRGQLGREKLFF

D gene: .
J gene: TRBJ1-1
V gene: TRBV7-2
clone size: .
CDR3 DNA: TGTGCCAGCAGCTTATGGGTAACTGAAGCTTTCTTT
CDR3 protein: CASSLWVTEAFF

D gene: .
J gene: TRBJ1-1
V gene: TRBV9
clone size: .
CDR3 DNA: TGTGCCAGCAGCGGCAGGGTTGGCACTGAAGCTTTCTTT
CDR3 protein: CASSGRVGTEAFF

D gene: .
J gene: TRBJ1-1
V gene: TRBV6-4
clone size: .
CDR3 DNA: TGTGCCAGCAGTGAAAGGGGGGGAAACACTGAAGCTTTCTTT
CDR3 protein: CASSERGGNTEAFF